This T cell receptor (beta chain) was captured in a study of blood T cell repertoires in COVID-19. Study in general: Nucleic acid was either cDNA or gDNA, and it came from T cells, B-cell-depleted T cells, or PBMCs.

The CDR3 runs to 14 residues. V was pared by 5 bases and J by 0 bases, with 3 bases of the junction left unmatched. Germline loops: CDR1 MNHEY, CDR2 SVGAGI. TCRdb's copy holds only in-frame clones and misses some; the assay was immunoSEQ multiplex PCR. The sample has over 65,000 clones; about 81% are singletons. Sequences were obtained from peripheral blood. The sequence derives from a human donor in a cohort sampled during active COVID-19. The genes are TRBV6-5 and TRBJ1-2, with 7 bases lining up with TRBD1. CDR3 residues: CASSTGETNYGYTF. The DNA for the CDR3 is TGTGCCAGCAGTACAGGGGAAACTAACTATGGCTACACCTTC.